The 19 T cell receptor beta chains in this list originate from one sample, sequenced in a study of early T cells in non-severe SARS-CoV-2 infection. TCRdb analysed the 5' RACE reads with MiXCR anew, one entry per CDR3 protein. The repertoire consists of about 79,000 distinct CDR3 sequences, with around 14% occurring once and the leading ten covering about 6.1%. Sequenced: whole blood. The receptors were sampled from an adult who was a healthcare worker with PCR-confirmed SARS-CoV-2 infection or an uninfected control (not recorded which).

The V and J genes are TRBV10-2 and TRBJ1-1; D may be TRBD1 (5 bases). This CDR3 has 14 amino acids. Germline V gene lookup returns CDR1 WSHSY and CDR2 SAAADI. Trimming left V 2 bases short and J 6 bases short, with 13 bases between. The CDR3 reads CASSERGQTAEAFF. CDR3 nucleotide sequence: TGCGCCAGCAGTGAGAGGGGCCAAACCGCTGAAGCTTTCTTT.

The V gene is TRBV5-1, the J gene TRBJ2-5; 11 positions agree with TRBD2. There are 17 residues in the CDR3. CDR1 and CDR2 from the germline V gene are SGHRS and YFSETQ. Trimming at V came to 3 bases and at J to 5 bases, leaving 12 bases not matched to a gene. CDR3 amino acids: CASSSLPGLAVSETQYF. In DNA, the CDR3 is TGCGCCAGCAGCTCCCTGCCGGGACTAGCGGTTAGTGAGACCCAGTACTTC.

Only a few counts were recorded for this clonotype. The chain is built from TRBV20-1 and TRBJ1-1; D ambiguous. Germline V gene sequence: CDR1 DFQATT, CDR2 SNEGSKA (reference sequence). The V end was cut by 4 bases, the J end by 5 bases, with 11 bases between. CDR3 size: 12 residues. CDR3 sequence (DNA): TGCAGTGCTAACATGGAAGGGACTGAAGCTTTCTTT. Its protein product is CSANMEGTEAFF.

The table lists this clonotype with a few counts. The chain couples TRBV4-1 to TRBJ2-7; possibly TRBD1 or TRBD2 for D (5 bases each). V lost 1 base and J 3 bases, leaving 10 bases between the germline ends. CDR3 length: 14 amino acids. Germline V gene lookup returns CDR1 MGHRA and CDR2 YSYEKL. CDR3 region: CASSQAGTGYEQYF. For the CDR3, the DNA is TGCGCCAGCAGCCAAGCCGGGACCGGCTACGAGCAGTACTTC.

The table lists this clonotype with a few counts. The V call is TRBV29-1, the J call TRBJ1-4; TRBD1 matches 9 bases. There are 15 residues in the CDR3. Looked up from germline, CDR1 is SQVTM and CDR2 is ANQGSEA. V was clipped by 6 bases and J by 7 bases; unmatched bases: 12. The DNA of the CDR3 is TGCAGCGTACAGGGGGCCAGAGATCCATTTGAAAAACTGTTTTTT. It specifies CSVQGARDPFEKLFF.

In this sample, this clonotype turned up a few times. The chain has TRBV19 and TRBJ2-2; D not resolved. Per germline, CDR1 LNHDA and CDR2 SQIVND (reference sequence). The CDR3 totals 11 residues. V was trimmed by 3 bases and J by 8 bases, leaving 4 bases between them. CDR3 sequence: CASSILGELFF. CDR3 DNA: TGTGCCAGTAGTATCCTTGGGGAGCTGTTTTTT. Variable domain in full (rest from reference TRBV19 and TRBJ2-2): DGGITQSPKYLFRKEGQNVTLSCEQNLNHDAMYWYRQDPGQGLRLIYYSQIVNDFQKGDIAEGYSVSREKKESFPLTVTSAQKNPTAFYLCASSILGELFFGEGSRLTVL.

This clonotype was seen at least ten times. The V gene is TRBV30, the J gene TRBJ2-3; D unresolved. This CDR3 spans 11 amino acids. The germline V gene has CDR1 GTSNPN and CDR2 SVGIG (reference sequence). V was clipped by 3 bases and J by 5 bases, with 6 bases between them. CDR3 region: CAWSDLDTQYF. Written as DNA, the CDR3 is TGTGCCTGGAGCGATCTAGATACGCAGTATTTT.

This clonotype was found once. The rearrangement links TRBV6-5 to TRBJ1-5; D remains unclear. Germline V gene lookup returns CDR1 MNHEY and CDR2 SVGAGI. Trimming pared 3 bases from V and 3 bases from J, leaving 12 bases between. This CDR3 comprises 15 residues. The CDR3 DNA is TGTGCCAGCAGTTATACAGAGAGAGACAATCAGCCCCAGCATTTT. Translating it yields CASSYTERDNQPQHF.

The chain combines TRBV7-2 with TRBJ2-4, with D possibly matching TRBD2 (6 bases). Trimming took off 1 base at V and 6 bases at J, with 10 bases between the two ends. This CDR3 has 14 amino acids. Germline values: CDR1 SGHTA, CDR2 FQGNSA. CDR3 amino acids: CASSLVLAGNIQYF. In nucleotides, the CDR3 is TGTGCCAGCAGCTTAGTACTAGCCGGAAACATTCAGTACTTC.

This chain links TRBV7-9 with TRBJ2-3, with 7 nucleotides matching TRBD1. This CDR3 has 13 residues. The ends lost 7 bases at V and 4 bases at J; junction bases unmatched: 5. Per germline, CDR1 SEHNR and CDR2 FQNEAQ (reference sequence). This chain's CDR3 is CASIQGSADTQYF. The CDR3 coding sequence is TGTGCCAGCATACAGGGGAGTGCAGATACGCAGTATTTT.

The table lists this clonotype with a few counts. In DNA, the CDR3 is TGTGCCACCAGTGATTCTCGACTAGCGGGAGTTGATGAGCAGTTCTTC. Protein: CATSDSRLAGVDEQFF. This chain links TRBV24-1 with TRBJ2-1; 12 bases fit TRBD2. CDR1 KGHDR and CDR2 SFDVKD come from the germline V gene. This CDR3 has 16 residues. V trimming: 2 bases; J trimming: 8 bases; junction bases outside the gene matches: 6.

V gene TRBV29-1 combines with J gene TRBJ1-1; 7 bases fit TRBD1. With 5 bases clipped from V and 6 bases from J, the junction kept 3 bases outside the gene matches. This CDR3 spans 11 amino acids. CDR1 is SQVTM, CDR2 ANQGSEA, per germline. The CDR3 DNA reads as TGCAGCGTTTCTACAGGGGCTGAAGCTTTCTTT. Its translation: CSVSTGAEAFF.

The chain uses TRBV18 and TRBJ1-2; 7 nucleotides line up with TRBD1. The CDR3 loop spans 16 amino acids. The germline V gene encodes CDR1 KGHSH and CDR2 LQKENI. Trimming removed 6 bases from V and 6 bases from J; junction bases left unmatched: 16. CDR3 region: CASSLTGLFMRDGYTF. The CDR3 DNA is TGTGCCAGCTCTTTGACAGGGCTTTTTATGCGAGATGGCTACACCTTC. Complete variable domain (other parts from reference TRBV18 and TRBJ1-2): NAGVMQNPRHLVRRRGQEARLRCSPMKGHSHVYWYRQLPEEGLKFMVYLQKENIIDESGMPKERFSAEFPKEGPSILRIQQVVRGDSAAYFCASSLTGLFMRDGYTFGSGTRLTVV.

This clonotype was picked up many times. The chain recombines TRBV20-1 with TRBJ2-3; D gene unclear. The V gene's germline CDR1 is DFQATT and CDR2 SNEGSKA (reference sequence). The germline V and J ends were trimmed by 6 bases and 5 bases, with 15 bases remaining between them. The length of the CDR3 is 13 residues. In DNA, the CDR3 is TGCAGTGCCCAACCTGGCACCTTAGATACGCAGTATTTT. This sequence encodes CSAQPGTLDTQYF.

The CDR3 DNA sequence: TGTGCCAGCAGTGGCGGGACAGGGAGGGACGAGCAGTACTTC. Its protein is CASSGGTGRDEQYF. The rearrangement links TRBV25-1 to TRBJ2-7; 9 bases map to TRBD1. Looked up from germline, CDR1 is MGHDK and CDR2 is SYGVNS. V trimming: 4 bases; J trimming: 5 bases; junction bases outside the gene matches: 6. The CDR3 contains 14 residues.

The CDR3 DNA reads as TGCAGCGTTGAGACGGGAATCTATGGCTACACCTTC. The encoded protein is CSVETGIYGYTF. V is TRBV29-1 and J is TRBJ1-2; the D is unclear. Trimming left V 3 bases short and J 4 bases short, with 9 bases between. This CDR3 is built from 12 residues. Germline CDR1 SQVTM, CDR2 ANQGSEA.

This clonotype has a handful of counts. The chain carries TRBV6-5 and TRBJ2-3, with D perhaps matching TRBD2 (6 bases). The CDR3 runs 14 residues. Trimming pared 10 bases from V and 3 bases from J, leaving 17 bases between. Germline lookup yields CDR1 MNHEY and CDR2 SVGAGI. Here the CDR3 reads CATTPSGGTDTQYF. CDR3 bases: TGTGCCACTACCCCGAGTGGGGGGACAGATACGCAGTATTTT.

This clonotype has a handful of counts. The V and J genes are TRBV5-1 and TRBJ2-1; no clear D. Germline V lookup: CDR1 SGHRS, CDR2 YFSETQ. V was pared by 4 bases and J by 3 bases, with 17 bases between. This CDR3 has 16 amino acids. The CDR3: CASSASLRQVYNEQFF. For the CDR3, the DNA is TGCGCCAGCAGCGCGTCCCTACGACAAGTCTACAATGAGCAGTTCTTC. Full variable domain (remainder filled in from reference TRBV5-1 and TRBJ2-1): KAGVTQTPRYLIKTRGQQVTLSCSPISGHRSVSWYQQTPGQGLQFLFEYFSETQRNKGNFPGRFSGRQFSNSRSEMNVSTLELGDSALYLCASSASLRQVYNEQFFGPGTRLTVL.

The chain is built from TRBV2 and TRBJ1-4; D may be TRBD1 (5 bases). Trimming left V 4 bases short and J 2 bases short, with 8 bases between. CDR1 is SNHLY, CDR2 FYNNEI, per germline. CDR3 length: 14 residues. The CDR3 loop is CASSVGTTNEKLFF. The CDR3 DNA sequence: TGTGCCAGCAGTGTCGGGACCACTAATGAAAAACTGTTTTTT.